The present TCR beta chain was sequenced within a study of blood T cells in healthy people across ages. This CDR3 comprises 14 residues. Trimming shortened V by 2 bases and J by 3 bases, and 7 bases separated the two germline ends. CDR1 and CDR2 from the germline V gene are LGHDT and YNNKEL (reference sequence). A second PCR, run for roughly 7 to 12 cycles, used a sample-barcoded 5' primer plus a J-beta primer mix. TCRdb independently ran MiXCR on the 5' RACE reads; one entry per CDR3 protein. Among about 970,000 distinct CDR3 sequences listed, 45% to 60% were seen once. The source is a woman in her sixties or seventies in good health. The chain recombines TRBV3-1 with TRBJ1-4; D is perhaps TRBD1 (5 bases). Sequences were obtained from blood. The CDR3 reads CASSQQTANEKLFF. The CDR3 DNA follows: TGTGCCAGCAGCCAACAGACAGCTAATGAAAAACTGTTTTTT.